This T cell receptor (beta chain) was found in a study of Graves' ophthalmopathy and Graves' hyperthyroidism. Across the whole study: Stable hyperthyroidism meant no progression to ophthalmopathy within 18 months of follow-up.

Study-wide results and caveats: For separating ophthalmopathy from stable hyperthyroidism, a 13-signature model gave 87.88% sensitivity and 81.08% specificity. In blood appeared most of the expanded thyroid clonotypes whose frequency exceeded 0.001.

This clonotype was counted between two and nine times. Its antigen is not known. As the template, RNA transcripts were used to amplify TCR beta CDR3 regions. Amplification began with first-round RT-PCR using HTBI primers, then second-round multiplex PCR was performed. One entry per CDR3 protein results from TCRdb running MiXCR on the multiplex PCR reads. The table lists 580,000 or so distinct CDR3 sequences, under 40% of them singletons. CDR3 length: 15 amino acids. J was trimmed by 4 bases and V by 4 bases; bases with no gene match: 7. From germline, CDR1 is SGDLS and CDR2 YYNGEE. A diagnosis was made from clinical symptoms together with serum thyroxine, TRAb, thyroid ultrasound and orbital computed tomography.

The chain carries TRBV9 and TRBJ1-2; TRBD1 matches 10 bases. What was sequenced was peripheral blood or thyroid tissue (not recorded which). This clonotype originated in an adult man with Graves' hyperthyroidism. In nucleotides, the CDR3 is TGTGCCAGCAGCCAAGGACAGGGGGAAACCTATGGCTACACCTTC. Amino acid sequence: CASSQGQGETYGYTF.